The 20 T cell receptor beta chains reported below all come from one sample, sequenced in a study of blood T cell repertoires in COVID-19. Assay used: immunoSEQ multiplex PCR; TCRdb lists only in-frame clones, some missing. In the table there are roughly 76,000 clones, around 86% of which are singletons. The sample was peripheral blood. These receptors all come from a woman older than 75 with active or convalescent COVID-19.

This chain links TRBV5-1 with TRBJ2-5, with 8 bases that match TRBD1. The CDR3 totals 15 residues. Germline CDR1 and CDR2: SGHRS and YFSETQ. The junction had 4 bases not matched to a gene; V was cut back by 2 bases and J by 1 base. The chain's CDR3 is CASSLGQGGQETQYF. DNA of the CDR3: TGCGCCAGCAGCTTAGGACAGGGAGGCCAAGAGACCCAGTACTTC. Together with reference TRBV5-1 and TRBJ2-5, the CDR3 gives the full variable domain: KAGVTQTPRYLIKTRGQQVTLSCSPISGHRSVSWYQQTPGQGLQFLFEYFSETQRNKGNFPGRFSGRQFSNSRSEMNVSTLELGDSALYLCASSLGQGGQETQYFGPGTRLLVL.

This chain uses TRBV10-3 with TRBJ1-4, with 7 bases fitting TRBD1. The ends lost 0 bases at V and 8 bases at J; junction bases unmatched: 6. Germline loops: CDR1 ENHRY, CDR2 SYGVKD. This CDR3 spans 15 amino acids. CDR3 sequence: CAISESTGDPEKLFF. For the CDR3, the DNA is TGTGCCATCAGTGAGTCCACAGGGGACCCAGAAAAACTGTTTTTT.

The CDR3 region has the DNA TGTGCCAGCAGCCTACTAGCGGGGGGGCCGGTGCGGAACGAGCAGTACTTC. Protein: CASSLLAGGPVRNEQYF. The rearrangement joins TRBV7-2 to TRBJ2-7; TRBD2 aligns across 13 bases. This CDR3 is built from 17 residues. J gave up 5 bases and V 5 bases, and 12 bases lay outside the gene matches. The germline gives CDR1 SGHTA, CDR2 FQGNSA.

This clone was seen a single time. The chain has TRBV30 and TRBJ2-7; 8 bases are shared with TRBD1. Germline V CDR1 and CDR2: GTSNPN, SVGIG (reference sequence). V trimming: 1 base; J trimming: 6 bases; junction bases outside the gene matches: 11. This CDR3 contains 15 residues. The CDR3 bases are TGTGCCTGGAGTGAAGGAGGGCAGGGGGCGGCCGAGCAGTACTTC. This codes for CAWSEGGQGAAEQYF.

Here the CDR3 reads CASSSDSSSPLHF. In DNA form, the CDR3 reads TGTGCCAGCAGTTCGGACAGCTCATCACCCCTCCACTTT. This rearrangement joins TRBV11-3 to TRBJ1-6; tentatively, D is TRBD1 (6 bases). Germline V gene data show CDR1 as SGHNT and CDR2 as YENEEA. V gave up 6 bases and J gave up 10 bases, with 13 bases separating them. This CDR3 is 13 amino acids long.

This sequence joins TRBV27 and TRBJ2-5; weak D call: TRBD2 (5 bases). The germline CDR1 and CDR2 sequences are MNHEY and SMNVEV (reference sequence). CDR3 size: 15 residues. Trimming shortened V by 5 bases and J by 3 bases, and 16 bases separated the two germline ends. This CDR3 is CASSPLDEGKETQYF. CDR3 nucleotide sequence: TGTGCCAGCAGTCCCCTCGACGAGGGTAAAGAGACCCAGTACTTC.

The chain combines TRBV25-1 with TRBJ2-7; D uncertain. The V gene lost 0 bases and the J gene lost 4 bases, with 7 bases spanning the gap. The CDR3 covers 13 residues. Germline V gene data show CDR1 as MGHDK and CDR2 as SYGVNS. The CDR3 DNA reads as TGTGCCAGCAGTGAATATTACAATTACGAGCAGTACTTC. Its protein is CASSEYYNYEQYF.

The V and J genes are TRBV12-5 and TRBJ2-7; 9 bases agree with TRBD1. V shed 0 bases, J shed 5 bases, and the junction held 8 bases outside the gene matches. The CDR3 has 16 amino acids. The germline gives CDR1 LGHNT, CDR2 FRNRAP. CDR3 sequence (DNA): TGTGCTAGTGGTTTGGTATATTCGACAGGGGGTCACGAGCAGTACTTC. This encodes CASGLVYSTGGHEQYF.

In this sample, this clone turned up once. This chain links TRBV7-9 with TRBJ2-7, with no clear D. This CDR3 is 12 amino acids long. V lost 5 bases and J 6 bases, leaving 11 bases between the germline ends. Germline CDR1 SEHNR, CDR2 FQNEAQ (reference sequence). The CDR3 sequence: CASSPGPVEQYF. In nucleotides, the CDR3 is TGTGCCAGCAGCCCTGGCCCCGTCGAGCAGTACTTC.

The rearrangement joins TRBV24-1 to TRBJ2-5; D is perhaps TRBD1 (6 bases). This CDR3 contains 17 residues. CDR1 and CDR2 (germline): KGHDR, SFDVKD. The ends were cut back, 4 bases at V and 2 bases at J, with 19 bases in the middle. In DNA form, the CDR3 reads TGTGCCACCAGTGAGGTGTCAGGGGTTTTCTCGCAAGAGACCCAGTACTTC. This encodes CATSEVSGVFSQETQYF.

The rearrangement joins TRBV5-1 to TRBJ2-1, with 11 nucleotides matching TRBD2. V lost 4 bases, J lost 0 bases, and 9 bases stayed unmatched. This CDR3 has 18 amino acids. CDR1 SGHRS and CDR2 YFSETQ come from the germline V gene. DNA of the CDR3: TGCGCCAGCAGCACACTAGCGGGGGCTTCTAGCTCCTACAATGAGCAGTTCTTC. Translated: CASSTLAGASSSYNEQFF.

The CDR3, as DNA: TGCGCCAGCAGGGTCCAGATGAACACTGAAGCTTTCTTT. Protein sequence: CASRVQMNTEAFF. The V and J genes are TRBV5-1 and TRBJ1-1; no clear D. The CDR3 is 13 amino acids. The germline V and J ends were trimmed by 5 bases and 0 bases, with 8 bases remaining between them. CDR1 and CDR2 (germline): SGHRS, YFSETQ.

CDR3 DNA: TGTGCCAGCAGTCAGACAGGGAATAATTCACCCCTCCACTTT. It is translated as CASSQTGNNSPLHF. The rearrangement uses TRBV2 and TRBJ1-6; 7 bases fit TRBD1. This CDR3 has 14 residues. The V gene end was trimmed by 5 bases and the J gene end by 5 bases; junction bases not matched to a gene: 3. Per the germline V gene, CDR1 is SNHLY and CDR2 is FYNNEI.

This chain links TRBV11-2 with TRBJ1-4, with 9 nucleotides matching TRBD1. The junction had 2 bases not matched to a gene; V was cut back by 5 bases and J by 7 bases. The CDR3 has 13 amino acids. Germline V gives CDR1 SGHAT, CDR2 FQNNGV. The CDR3 protein is CASSRQGGEKLFF. CDR3 coding DNA: TGTGCCAGCAGCCGACAGGGGGGTGAAAAACTGTTTTTT.

The rearrangement joins TRBV11-3 to TRBJ2-7, with 9 bases that match TRBD2. The CDR3 contains 14 residues. The trim removed 5 bases at V and 2 bases at J, leaving 4 bases unmatched. Germline loops: CDR1 SGHNT, CDR2 YENEEA. CDR3 loop: CASSLSGGAYEQYF. DNA of the CDR3: TGTGCCAGCAGCCTTAGCGGGGGAGCCTACGAGCAGTACTTC.

This clone was counted only a few times. The chain couples TRBV29-1 to TRBJ1-1, with 7 bases identical to TRBD1. Losses at the gene ends were 5 bases for V and 1 base for J; bases not matched to a gene: 1. This CDR3 region has 12 residues. Germline V gives CDR1 SQVTM, CDR2 ANQGSEA. The CDR3 DNA reads as TGCAGCGTTCACAGGGGGAACACTGAAGCTTTCTTT. Translating it yields CSVHRGNTEAFF.

The chain carries TRBV27 and TRBJ2-5, with D maybe TRBD2 (6 bases). The CDR3 spans 12 residues. The ends were cut back, 10 bases at V and 5 bases at J, with 14 bases in the middle. CDR1 and CDR2 (germline): MNHEY, SMNVEV (reference sequence). The CDR3 protein is CATSGVGETQYF. Here the CDR3 DNA reads TGTGCCACCTCGGGGGTGGGGGAGACCCAGTACTTC.

The genes are TRBV28 and TRBJ2-4; 8 bases map to TRBD1. CDR1 is MDHEN and CDR2 is SYDVKM in the germline V gene. J lost 0 bases, V lost 2 bases, and 6 bases had no gene match. The CDR3 sequence is 17 residues long. The CDR3, as DNA: TGTGCCAGCAGTTTACGGACAGGGACTGTAGCCAAAAACATTCAGTACTTC. Amino acids: CASSLRTGTVAKNIQYF.

The CDR3 nucleotides read TGTGCCAGCAGTTCCCGGGACAGGGGCTACGAGCAGTACTTC. As protein: CASSSRDRGYEQYF. This chain joins TRBV28 and TRBJ2-7; the match to TRBD1 covers 10 bases. Germline V CDR1 and CDR2: MDHEN, SYDVKM. CDR3 size: 14 residues. Trimming cost V 4 bases and J 3 bases; bases outside gene matches: 3.

This chain links TRBV4-3 with TRBJ2-7; possibly TRBD1 for D (6 bases). The CDR3 consists of 15 residues. Per germline, CDR1 LGHNA and CDR2 YSLEER. V was trimmed by 2 bases and J by 5 bases, leaving 16 bases between them. CDR3 sequence reads: CASSQRGGGIHEQYF. DNA for the CDR3: TGCGCCAGCAGCCAACGAGGGGGTGGTATCCACGAGCAGTACTTC.